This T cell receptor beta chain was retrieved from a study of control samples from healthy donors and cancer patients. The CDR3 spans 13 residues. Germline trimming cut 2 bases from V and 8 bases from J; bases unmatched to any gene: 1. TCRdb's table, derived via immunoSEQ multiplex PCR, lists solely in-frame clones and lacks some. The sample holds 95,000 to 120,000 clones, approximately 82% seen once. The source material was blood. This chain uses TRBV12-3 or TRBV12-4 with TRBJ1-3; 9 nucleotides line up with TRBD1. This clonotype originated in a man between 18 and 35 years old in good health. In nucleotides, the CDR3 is TGTGCCAGCAGTTTACGGGACAGGGACACCATATATTTT. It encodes CASSLRDRDTIYF.